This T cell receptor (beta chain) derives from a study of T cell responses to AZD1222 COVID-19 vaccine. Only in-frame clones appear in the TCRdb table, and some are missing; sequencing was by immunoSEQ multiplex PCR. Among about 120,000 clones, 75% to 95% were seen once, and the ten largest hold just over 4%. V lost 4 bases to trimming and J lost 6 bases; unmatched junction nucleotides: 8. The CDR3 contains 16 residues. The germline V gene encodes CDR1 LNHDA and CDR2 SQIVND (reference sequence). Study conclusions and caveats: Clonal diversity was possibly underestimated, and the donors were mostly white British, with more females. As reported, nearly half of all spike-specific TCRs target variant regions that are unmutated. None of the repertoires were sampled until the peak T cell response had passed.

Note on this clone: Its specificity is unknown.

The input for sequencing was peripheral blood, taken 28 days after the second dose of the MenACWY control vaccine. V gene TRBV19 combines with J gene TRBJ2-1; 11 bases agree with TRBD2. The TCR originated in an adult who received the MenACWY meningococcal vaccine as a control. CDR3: CASSRAGLAVTNEQFF. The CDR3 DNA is TGTGCCAGTAGTAGAGCGGGACTAGCGGTAACCAATGAGCAGTTCTTC.